What follows are 21 T cell receptor beta chains derived from one specimen sequenced in a study of cytomegalovirus exposure and HLA in healthy donors. PCR was performed using 60 Vbeta and 13 Jbeta primers. The data were produced by immunoSEQ multiplex PCR, yet TCRdb's version contains in-frame clones alone and is incomplete. The data show about 220,000 clones, approximately 88% seen once. The sequenced material came from PBMCs. Receptors were obtained from a boy aged 2 to 10 in good health and CMV-seronegative.

The CDR3 protein is CASRAGVEQYF. The CDR3 coding sequence is TGTGCCAGCAGAGCAGGGGTCGAGCAGTACTTC. J is TRBJ2-7 and V is TRBV6-5, with a tentative D call TRBD1 (6 bases). V lost 6 bases to trimming and J lost 6 bases, with 9 bases between them. Germline CDR1 reads MNHEY; CDR2 reads SVGAGI. The CDR3 is made up of 11 amino acids.

The rearrangement links TRBV5-5 to TRBJ2-3; 8 bases agree with TRBD1. The CDR3 sequence is 15 residues long. The V and J ends lost 1 base and 4 bases, in that order; junction bases with no gene match: 5. Per germline, CDR1 SGHKS and CDR2 YYEKEE (reference sequence). The CDR3: CASSLSWTGSDTQYF. CDR3 coding DNA: TGTGCCAGCAGCTTGTCATGGACAGGGTCAGATACGCAGTATTTT.

This clone has more than one count but fewer than ten. The V gene is TRBV6-5, the J gene TRBJ2-5; 11 bases map to TRBD1. After removal of 0 bases from V and 7 bases from J, the junction contained 7 bases not matched to a gene. The V gene's germline CDR1 is MNHEY and CDR2 SVGAGI. The CDR3 is 16 amino acids. CDR3 DNA: TGTGCCAGCAGTTACTCGAGGACAGGGGGCCGGGGGACCCAGTACTTC. Its translation is CASSYSRTGGRGTQYF.

The V call is TRBV10-1, the J call TRBJ2-1; 11 nucleotides agree with TRBD2. With 0 bases clipped from V and 8 bases from J, the junction kept 6 bases outside the gene matches. Germline values: CDR1 WNHNN, CDR2 SYGVQD (reference sequence). The CDR3 covers 16 residues. The CDR3 DNA sequence: TGCGCCAGCAGTGAGTCCCTAGCGGGGGGAGTCGATGAGCAGTTCTTC. Its translation is CASSESLAGGVDEQFF.

Regarding this clone: Its ends do not fully match the called genes, so a read error is possible. The gene calls are TRBV6-1 and TRBJ1-1; D ambiguous. This CDR3 has 12 amino acids. Germline V gene sequence: CDR1 MNHNS, CDR2 SASEGT. The CDR3, as DNA: TGTGCCAGCAGTGAGCCTACCACTGAATCTTTCTTT. It codes for CASSEPTTESFF.

The chain joins TRBV6-5 to TRBJ2-3, with D maybe TRBD1 (5 bases). The CDR3 spans 12 residues. Germline V lookup: CDR1 MNHEY, CDR2 SVGAGI. The V gene lost 5 bases and the J gene lost 8 bases, with 11 bases spanning the gap. The CDR3 loop is CASSIGAVTQYF. The CDR3, as DNA: TGTGCCAGCAGTATAGGGGCGGTTACGCAGTATTTT.

V and J are TRBV7-9 and TRBJ2-3, with 8 positions matching TRBD1. Germline lookup yields CDR1 SEHNR and CDR2 FQNEAQ (reference sequence). This CDR3 comprises 15 residues. With V trimmed by 5 bases and J by 3 bases, 7 bases remained unmatched. CDR3: CASSPGQGRTDTQYF. CDR3 sequence (DNA): TGTGCCAGCAGCCCCGGACAGGGTAGGACAGATACGCAGTATTTT. Using reference TRBV7-9 and TRBJ2-3 for the parts outside the CDR3, the full variable domain is DTGVSQNPRHKITKRGQNVTFRCDPISEHNRLYWYRQTLGQGPEFLTYFQNEAQLEKSRLLSDRFSAERPKGSFSTLEIQRTEQGDSAMYLCASSPGQGRTDTQYFGPGTRLTVL.

With regard to this clone: Other DNA sequences in the same sample also yield this CDR3. The J gene is TRBJ1-1, the V gene TRBV20-1; D is uncertain. V dropped 6 bases and J dropped 2 bases, with 7 bases sitting between them. Per the germline V gene, CDR1 is DFQATT and CDR2 is SNEGSKA (reference sequence). CDR3 length equals 11 residues. In nucleotides, the CDR3 is TGCAGTGCGCCTATTAACACTGAAGCTTTCTTT. Translated, it gives CSAPINTEAFF.

This rearrangement joins TRBV2 to TRBJ1-1; no clear D gene. This CDR3 has 12 amino acids. Trimming removed 7 bases from V and 1 base from J, with 7 bases in between. Germline V gene sequence: CDR1 SNHLY, CDR2 FYNNEI. CDR3 sequence reads: CASTQKNTEAFF. The CDR3 DNA reads as TGTGCCAGCACACAGAAGAACACTGAAGCTTTCTTT. The complete variable domain, with remaining parts taken from reference TRBV2 and TRBJ1-1, reads EPEVTQTPSHQVTQMGQEVILRCVPISNHLYFYWYRQILGQKVEFLVSFYNNEISEKSEIFDDQFSVERPDGSNFTLKIRSTKLEDSAMYFCASTQKNTEAFFGQGTRLTVV.

V is TRBV5-4 and J is TRBJ2-3; 8 nucleotides line up with TRBD2. The CDR3 totals 15 residues. Germline V gene sequence: CDR1 SGHNT, CDR2 YYREEE (reference sequence). Losses at the gene ends were 2 bases for V and 4 bases for J; bases not matched to a gene: 6. CDR3 coding DNA: TGTGCCAGCAGCTTAGCGGGAGTCTCGCCAGATACGCAGTATTTT. This codes for CASSLAGVSPDTQYF. The entire variable domain, with the rest obtained from reference TRBV5-4 and TRBJ2-3, is as follows: ETGVTQSPTHLIKTRGQQVTLRCSSQSGHNTVSWYQQALGQGPQFIFQYYREEENGRGNFPPRFSGLQFPNYSSELNVNALELDDSALYLCASSLAGVSPDTQYFGPGTRLTVL.

CDR3 sequence reads: CSVGLRSSYNEQFF. CDR3 sequence (DNA): TGCAGCGTTGGGTTGAGGAGCTCCTACAATGAGCAGTTCTTC. The chain joins TRBV29-1 to TRBJ2-1; no clear D. Per germline, CDR1 SQVTM and CDR2 ANQGSEA. With 4 bases removed from V and 0 bases from J, the gap between germline ends came to 10 bases. This CDR3 is 14 amino acids long.

In this sample, this clone turned up a few times. The chain carries TRBV28 and TRBJ2-1; the D gene is possibly TRBD2 (6 bases). The CDR3 has 14 amino acids. Germline-derived CDR1 and CDR2 are MDHEN and SYDVKM. The ends were cut back, 5 bases at V and 4 bases at J, with 12 bases in the middle. In DNA form, the CDR3 reads TGTGCCAGCAGTAGGAGGGGAAGGTACAATGAGCAGTTCTTC. The encoded protein is CASSRRGRYNEQFF.

The chain combines TRBV2 with TRBJ1-3; D is ambiguous. CDR1 and CDR2 from the germline V gene are SNHLY and FYNNEI. This CDR3 region has 12 residues. V dropped 7 bases and J dropped 0 bases, with 4 bases sitting between them. The chain's CDR3 is CASTSSGNTIYF. DNA of the CDR3: TGTGCCAGCACCAGCTCTGGAAACACCATATATTTT.

This rearrangement joins TRBV5-1 to TRBJ2-3; 10 bases are a match to TRBD2. This CDR3 contains 16 residues. Germline V gene sequence: CDR1 SGHRS, CDR2 YFSETQ. With V trimmed by 2 bases and J by 6 bases, 9 bases remained unmatched. The CDR3 DNA sequence: TGCGCCAGCAGCTTCGGCCTAGCGGGAGATCGGGATACGCAGTATTTT. Translating it yields CASSFGLAGDRDTQYF.

This clone was observed a handful of times. The genes are TRBV30 and TRBJ2-3; 7 nucleotides agree with TRBD2. Looked up from germline, CDR1 is GTSNPN and CDR2 is SVGIG (reference sequence). V was clipped by 4 bases and J by 6 bases; unmatched bases: 13. This CDR3 contains 15 residues. CDR3 DNA: TGTGCCTGGATTCCGGGAGGCGTTAAGGTGGATACGCAGTATTTT. It encodes CAWIPGGVKVDTQYF.

The V and J genes are TRBV7-8 and TRBJ1-4, with D uncertain. This CDR3 comprises 14 residues. Germline-derived CDR1 and CDR2 are SGHVS and FQNEAQ. The germline V and J ends were trimmed by 5 bases and 0 bases, with 7 bases remaining between them. Here the CDR3 reads CASSQTTTNEKLFF. The CDR3 DNA reads TGTGCCAGCAGCCAGACAACAACTAATGAAAAACTGTTTTTT.

This sequence joins TRBV7-6 and TRBJ1-2; 7 bases fit TRBD1. This CDR3 region has 15 residues. V dropped 4 bases and J dropped 4; count of bases not matched to a gene: 9. Germline V CDR1 and CDR2: SGHVS, FNYEAQ. Written as DNA, the CDR3 is TGTGCCAGCAGCTATAACAGGGGCGGAGGCTATGGCTACACCTTC. It specifies CASSYNRGGGYGYTF.

V gene TRBV2 combines with J gene TRBJ2-3; 12 nucleotides agree with TRBD2. J gave up 1 base and V 6 bases, and 2 bases lay outside the gene matches. This CDR3 is 15 amino acids long. Germline V gene data show CDR1 as SNHLY and CDR2 as FYNNEI. The CDR3 here is CASRLAGGGTDTQYF. CDR3 sequence (DNA): TGTGCCAGCAGACTAGCGGGGGGAGGCACAGATACGCAGTATTTT.

This chain connects TRBV7-8 to TRBJ1-1; 9 nucleotides match TRBD1. The germline gives CDR1 SGHVS, CDR2 FQNEAQ. This CDR3 region has 16 residues. The V segment lost 1 base and the J segment 4 bases; nucleotides outside the gene matches: 7. CDR3 DNA: TGTGCCAGCAGCTTAGTGACAGGGGGTGGCCGCACTGAAGCTTTCTTT. It encodes CASSLVTGGGRTEAFF.

The chain has TRBV5-1 and TRBJ2-5; D might be TRBD1 (5 bases). The germline CDR1 and CDR2 sequences are SGHRS and YFSETQ. V lost 1 base and J 1 base, leaving 14 bases between the germline ends. This CDR3 has 16 residues. CDR3 in amino acids: CASSLLMYGAQETQYF. CDR3 coding DNA: TGCGCCAGCAGCTTGCTTATGTATGGGGCCCAAGAGACCCAGTACTTC.

V is TRBV6-1 and J is TRBJ1-2; 9 bases line up with TRBD1. J lost 13 bases, V lost 6 bases, and 15 bases had no gene match. Germline CDR1 MNHNS, CDR2 SASEGT. This CDR3 region has 14 residues. Written as DNA, the CDR3 is TGTGCCAGCAGCGCTACCGGGACAGGGCAGAGGGGCACCTTC. It translates to CASSATGTGQRGTF.